This TCR beta chain was sequenced during a study of OX40 agonist ivuxolimab in advanced cancers. TCRdb's table, derived via immunoSEQ multiplex PCR, lists solely in-frame clones and lacks some. This sample has roughly 66,000 clones, with about four fifths found just once. Germline-derived CDR1 and CDR2 are SNHLY and FYNNEI. This CDR3 has 16 amino acids. Trimming shortened V by 3 bases and J by 0 bases, and 15 bases separated the two germline ends. The chain joins TRBV2 to TRBJ2-7; TRBD1 or TRBD2 may be the D gene (5 bases each). The sequenced sample was CD4+ or CD8+ T cells sorted from blood, obtained in a trial of the OX40 agonist ivuxolimab. The receptor's source is an adult with an advanced solid tumor such as melanoma, head and neck, liver or kidney cancer. The CDR3 here is CASSDLRGSSSYEQYF. CDR3 coding DNA: TGTGCCAGCAGTGACCTACGGGGCTCAAGCTCCTACGAGCAGTACTTC.